These 28 T cell receptor beta chains were all obtained from the same sample, sequenced in a study of STAT5B mutations in CD4+ large granular lymphocyte leukemia. Data came from immunoSEQ multiplex PCR; TCRdb stores just in-frame clones and leaves some out. The sample holds around 30,000 clones; 70% to 75% are singletons and the top ten take approximately 2.8%. Sequencing was performed on CD4+ T cells from blood buffy coats. The receptors stem from a human donor in good health.

This clone has more than one count but fewer than ten. The chain recombines TRBV4-2 with TRBJ2-3; a weak D match, TRBD1 (6 bases). V was cut by 1 base and J by 6 bases, with 8 bases left in between. The CDR3 totals 13 residues. Germline V gives CDR1 LGHNA, CDR2 YNFKEQ. For the CDR3, the DNA is TGTGCCAGCAGCCAAGTAGGACAGGATACGCAGTATTTT. This translates into CASSQVGQDTQYF.

This chain links TRBV27 with TRBJ1-1, with TRBD1 identical over 8 bases. Germline V gives CDR1 MNHEY, CDR2 SMNVEV (reference sequence). This CDR3 has 15 residues. V shed 5 bases and J 1 base; nucleotides not matched to a gene: 6. The CDR3 nucleotides are TGTGCCAGCAGTAGGCCAGGGGGCCAGAACACTGAAGCTTTCTTT. This codes for CASSRPGGQNTEAFF.

The genes are TRBV7-9 and TRBJ1-1; D is undetermined. Germline CDR1 SEHNR, CDR2 FQNEAQ (reference sequence). Trimming left V 2 bases short and J 5 bases short, with 12 bases between. The CDR3 contains 14 residues. In nucleotides, the CDR3 is TGTGCCAGCAGCTTACATTCACAGCTTACTGAAGCTTTCTTT. Translated, it gives CASSLHSQLTEAFF.

This sequence joins TRBV5-4 and TRBJ2-4; 9 positions match TRBD1. The CDR3 loop spans 16 amino acids. Germline CDR1 is SGHNT and CDR2 is YYREEE (reference sequence). V lost 0 bases to trimming and J lost 2 bases; unmatched junction nucleotides: 3. The CDR3 here is CASSLVGTGPKNIQYF. The DNA for the CDR3 is TGTGCCAGCAGCTTGGTAGGGACAGGGCCCAAAAACATTCAGTACTTC.

V gene TRBV4-3 combines with J gene TRBJ1-2, with TRBD1 identical over 8 bases. The germline gives CDR1 LGHNA, CDR2 YSLEER. This CDR3 has 13 residues. Losses at the gene ends were 1 base for V and 7 bases for J; bases not matched to a gene: 2. CDR3 in DNA: TGCGCCAGCAGCCAAGTGACAGGGGCTGGCTACACCTTC. It specifies CASSQVTGAGYTF.

The rearrangement joins TRBV5-6 to TRBJ1-2; 8 nucleotides line up with TRBD1. The length of the CDR3 is 13 residues. Losses at the gene ends were 6 bases for V and 6 bases for J; bases not matched to a gene: 7. CDR1 is SGHDT and CDR2 is YYEEEE in the germline V gene. The CDR3 DNA reads TGTGCCAGCAACCTCCAGGGGGCGCATGGCTACACCTTC. Translating gives CASNLQGAHGYTF.

The chain carries TRBV27 and TRBJ2-4, with D perhaps TRBD2 (6 bases). Germline assignment: CDR1 MNHEY and CDR2 SMNVEV (reference sequence). V lost 3 bases and J 6 bases, leaving 12 bases between the germline ends. The CDR3 covers 14 residues. The CDR3 bases are TGTGCCAGCAGTTTCGGGGGAGCTCGAAACATTCAGTACTTC. It yields the protein CASSFGGARNIQYF.

This chain joins TRBV5-4 and TRBJ2-5; D call uncertain. Trimming removed 0 bases at V and 3 bases at J, with 12 bases between. CDR3 length equals 15 residues. Germline V gives CDR1 SGHNT, CDR2 YYREEE (reference sequence). The CDR3 here is CASSLVGVGEETQYF. CDR3 bases: TGTGCCAGCAGCTTGGTTGGAGTTGGGGAAGAGACCCAGTACTTC.

This clone was counted a single time. The gene calls are TRBV18 and TRBJ1-5, with a weak D call TRBD1 (6 bases). V lost 3 bases and J 1 base, leaving 7 bases between the germline ends. The CDR3 runs 14 residues. Germline CDR1 is KGHSH and CDR2 is LQKENI. This CDR3 reads CASSPRGSNQPQHF. The CDR3 nucleotides are TGTGCCAGCTCACCTAGGGGGAGCAATCAGCCCCAGCATTTT.

The chain couples TRBV15 to TRBJ2-1, with TRBD2 matching 12 bases. Germline V gene sequence: CDR1 LNHNV, CDR2 YYDKDF (reference sequence). This CDR3 is built from 15 residues. V lost 0 bases to trimming and J lost 6 bases; unmatched junction nucleotides: 0. The CDR3 DNA follows: TGTGCCACCAGCAGAGAACTAGCGGGAGGCAATGAGCAGTTCTTC. The encoded protein is CATSRELAGGNEQFF.

This sequence joins TRBV14 and TRBJ2-1; possibly TRBD1 for D (5 bases). The CDR3 runs to 15 residues. Germline V gene data show CDR1 as SGHDN and CDR2 as FVKESK. The V end was cut by 2 bases, the J end by 9 bases, with 17 bases between. The CDR3 DNA is TGTGCCAGCAGCCAACATAGGACACCCTGGGGTGAGCAGTTCTTC. Translation gives CASSQHRTPWGEQFF.

This clone was seen more than once but under ten times. V gene TRBV6-5 combines with J gene TRBJ1-5; D remains unclear. The CDR3 loop spans 13 amino acids. V was cut by 0 bases and J by 5 bases, with 5 bases left in between. Looked up from germline, CDR1 is MNHEY and CDR2 is SVGAGI. The CDR3 sequence is CASSYSVDQPQHF. The CDR3, as DNA: TGTGCCAGCAGTTACTCTGTGGATCAGCCCCAGCATTTT.

V gene TRBV7-6 combines with J gene TRBJ2-1, with 8 bases that match TRBD1. Germline CDR1 and CDR2: SGHVS and FNYEAQ. The CDR3 contains 16 residues. The V and J ends lost 4 bases and 4 bases, in that order; junction bases with no gene match: 9. CDR3 residues: CASSSTGATSYNEQFF. CDR3 DNA sequence: TGTGCCAGCAGCTCGACAGGGGCCACCTCGTACAATGAGCAGTTCTTC.

The chain carries TRBV5-3 and TRBJ2-1; possible D gene TRBD2, 5 bases. TRBV5-3 is annotated as an ORF whose role is uncertain. This CDR3 comprises 16 residues. V lost 0 bases, J lost 7 bases, and 17 bases lay in between. CDR3 sequence reads: CARSLAEEGGENEQFF. The CDR3 nucleotides are TGTGCCAGAAGCTTGGCGGAGGAAGGAGGTGAGAATGAGCAGTTCTTC.

Turning to this clone: An end of the junction differs from the germline gene, which may be a read error. The chain uses TRBV7-2 and TRBJ1-3; no clear D. The CDR3 consists of 14 residues. Germline V lookup: CDR1 SGHTA, CDR2 FQGNSA. The CDR3 reads CASRLGPTGNTIYF. The CDR3 nucleotides are TGTGCCAGCAGGTTAGGGCCAACTGGAAACACCATATATTTT.

This clone was recorded once. This sequence joins TRBV28 and TRBJ2-5; 12 nucleotides agree with TRBD2. The CDR3 totals 14 residues. V was clipped by 8 bases and J by 11 bases; unmatched bases: 12. The germline CDR1 and CDR2 sequences are MDHEN and SYDVKM. In DNA form, the CDR3 reads TGTGCCAGCGTTAGTAGGACTAGCGGGAAGGAGCAGTACTTC. Its protein product is CASVSRTSGKEQYF.

The chain links TRBV7-2 to TRBJ2-7, with D possibly being TRBD2 (5 bases). Germline V gene data show CDR1 as SGHTA and CDR2 as FQGNSA. The ends were cut back, 4 bases at V and 5 bases at J, with 15 bases in the middle. There are 14 residues in the CDR3. The CDR3 DNA follows: TGTGCCAGCAGCTCAAGGAGGCCCACCGACGAGCAGTACTTC. This translates into CASSSRRPTDEQYF.

V gene TRBV9 combines with J gene TRBJ2-3; weak D call: TRBD2 (6 bases). V shed 0 bases and J shed 11 bases, with 10 bases lying between them. Germline loops: CDR1 SGDLS, CDR2 YYNGEE. The CDR3 covers 12 residues. As DNA, the CDR3 is TGTGCCAGCAGCGTAGGACTAGGCGTGCAGTATTTT. Translating gives CASSVGLGVQYF.

The chain uses TRBV7-2 and TRBJ2-7, with D tentatively TRBD1 (6 bases). CDR1 and CDR2 (germline): SGHTA, FQGNSA. The CDR3 covers 15 residues. V dropped 7 bases and J dropped 5 bases, with 21 bases sitting between them. The CDR3 DNA reads as TGTGCCAGCACCCCTGCTGCCCTACAGGGACACGAGCAGTACTTC. Its protein is CASTPAALQGHEQYF.

CDR3 sequence (DNA): TGTGCCAGTACCCCGCAGGGAAGAGAGACCCAGTACTTC. Encoded protein: CASTPQGRETQYF. The V gene is TRBV19, the J gene TRBJ2-5, with a weak D call TRBD1 (5 bases). Per germline, CDR1 LNHDA and CDR2 SQIVND (reference sequence). Trimming took off 7 bases at V and 4 bases at J, with 13 bases between the two ends. This CDR3 has 13 residues.

The chain joins TRBV2 to TRBJ2-1; TRBD2 agrees at 9 bases. The CDR3 loop spans 13 amino acids. Germline values: CDR1 SNHLY, CDR2 FYNNEI. Germline trimming cut 7 bases from V and 10 bases from J; bases unmatched to any gene: 8. Here the CDR3 reads CASTGTAGGEQFF. CDR3 nucleotides: TGTGCCAGCACCGGGACAGCGGGGGGCGAGCAGTTCTTC.

V usage is TRBV5-1 and J usage is TRBJ2-1; 10 positions agree with TRBD2. There are 18 residues in the CDR3. V was pared by 0 bases and J by 4 bases, with 10 bases of the junction left unmatched. The germline CDR1 and CDR2 sequences are SGHRS and YFSETQ. This chain's CDR3 is CASSLGGVSSGSYNEQFF. As DNA, the CDR3 is TGCGCCAGCAGCTTGGGCGGTGTATCTAGCGGGAGTTACAATGAGCAGTTCTTC.

The V gene is TRBV4-3, the J gene TRBJ2-7; TRBD1 matches at 9 bases. Germline assignment: CDR1 LGHNA and CDR2 YSLEER. V lost 4 bases and J lost 1; bases outside the gene matches: 11. CDR3 length equals 17 residues. The CDR3 loop reads CASSRAWGQGLSYEQYF. The CDR3 DNA sequence: TGCGCCAGCAGCCGAGCGTGGGGACAGGGTTTATCCTACGAGCAGTACTTC.

The chain uses TRBV7-9 and TRBJ2-7, with D tentatively TRBD1 (5 bases). Germline V gene data show CDR1 as SEHNR and CDR2 as FQNEAQ (reference sequence). Trimming removed 5 bases at V and 3 bases at J, with 14 bases between. This CDR3 comprises 14 residues. This CDR3 reads CASSPYDSFYEQYF. The CDR3 coding sequence is TGTGCCAGCAGCCCGTATGACAGCTTCTACGAGCAGTACTTC.

V gene TRBV10-3 combines with J gene TRBJ1-1; D is possibly TRBD1 (6 bases). The CDR3 runs 15 residues. Trimming took off 2 bases at V and 6 bases at J, with 16 bases between the two ends. Per the germline V gene, CDR1 is ENHRY and CDR2 is SYGVKD. For the CDR3, the DNA is TGTGCCATCAGTGAGATTAGGACAGTCGGTCCTGAAGCTTTCTTT. It specifies CAISEIRTVGPEAFF.

The chain uses TRBV5-1 and TRBJ2-5, with D possibly matching TRBD2 (5 bases). This CDR3 is built from 15 residues. Looked up from germline, CDR1 is SGHRS and CDR2 is YFSETQ. The V end was cut by 3 bases, the J end by 1 base, with 13 bases between. The CDR3 loop is CASSSPVSAQETQYF. The CDR3 DNA reads as TGCGCCAGCAGCTCGCCGGTTAGCGCCCAAGAGACCCAGTACTTC.

The chain is built from TRBV5-4 and TRBJ2-2, with D perhaps matching TRBD1 (5 bases). Germline assignment: CDR1 SGHNT and CDR2 YYREEE (reference sequence). The V end lost 1 base, the J end lost 6 bases, and 22 bases lay between the germline ends. The CDR3 has 18 residues. CDR3 loop: CASSLFGRSIVGAGELFF. Here the CDR3 DNA reads TGTGCCAGCAGCTTGTTTGGACGGTCGATTGTAGGGGCCGGGGAGCTGTTTTTT.

The J gene is TRBJ1-5, the V gene TRBV7-2; no firm D call. Germline V gene lookup returns CDR1 SGHTA and CDR2 FQGNSA. The ends were cut back, 0 bases at V and 4 bases at J, with 16 bases in the middle. This CDR3 has 17 residues. Here the CDR3 reads CASSLAGAGKVNQPQHF. The CDR3 region has the DNA TGTGCCAGCAGCTTAGCAGGAGCAGGAAAAGTTAATCAGCCCCAGCATTTT.